The present TCR beta chain was sequenced within a study of technical replicates of blood from a handful of donors. Sequenced by immunoSEQ multiplex PCR; TCRdb stores in-frame clones only, minus some. The sample has about 80,000 clones, less than 99% seen once. Trimming pared 5 bases from V and 4 bases from J, leaving 16 bases between. CDR1 and CDR2 (germline): SGHVS, FQNEAQ. The CDR3 consists of 15 residues. This chain uses TRBV7-8 with TRBJ2-3; D may be TRBD2 (6 bases). The sequence came from a human donor in good health. Sample: T cells isolated from PBMCs. CDR3 amino acids: CASSPFSGVPDTQYF. CDR3 bases: TGTGCCAGCAGCCCCTTTTCGGGAGTACCAGATACGCAGTATTTT. The variable domain in full, with the rest retrieved from reference TRBV7-8 and TRBJ2-3, is GAGVSQSPRYKVAKRGQDVALRCDPISGHVSLFWYQQALGQGPEFLTYFQNEAQLDKSGLPSDRFFAERPEGSVSTLKIQRTQQEDSAVYLCASSPFSGVPDTQYFGPGTRLTVL.